This TCR beta chain appears in the sequencing data of a study of early T cells in non-severe SARS-CoV-2 infection. This clonotype showed up many times. The antigen is not known. At one end the junction does not follow the germline gene, possibly because of a read error. Study outcomes and limitations: VDJdb-based annotation leaned toward anti-spike CD8 responses and missed private and CD4 specificities.

As part of library construction, unique molecular identifiers were attached to individual cDNA molecules. TCRdb re-called the 5' RACE reads with MiXCR, one entry per CDR3 protein. Of 45,000 to 65,000 distinct CDR3 sequences listed, 9% to 9.5% are singletons. This CDR3 has 15 residues. Germline V gene data show CDR1 as SGHDT and CDR2 as YYEEEE. The sequencing sample was made of whole blood. This chain links TRBV5-6 with TRBJ2-3, with a possible D match to TRBD1 (5 bases). This TCR derives from an adult who was a healthcare worker with PCR-confirmed SARS-CoV-2 infection or an uninfected control (not recorded which). The CDR3: CASSHQNRRAETQYF. CDR3 in DNA: TGTGCCAGCAGTCACCAGAACCGCAGGGCAGAGACGCAGTATTTT. The whole variable domain, filled in from reference TRBV5-6 and TRBJ2-3, reads DAGVTQSPTHLIKTRGQQVTLRCSPKSGHDTVSWYQQALGQGPQFIFQYYEEEERQRGNFPDRFSGHQFPNYSSELNVNALLLGDSALYLCASSHQNRRAETQYFGPGTRLTVL.